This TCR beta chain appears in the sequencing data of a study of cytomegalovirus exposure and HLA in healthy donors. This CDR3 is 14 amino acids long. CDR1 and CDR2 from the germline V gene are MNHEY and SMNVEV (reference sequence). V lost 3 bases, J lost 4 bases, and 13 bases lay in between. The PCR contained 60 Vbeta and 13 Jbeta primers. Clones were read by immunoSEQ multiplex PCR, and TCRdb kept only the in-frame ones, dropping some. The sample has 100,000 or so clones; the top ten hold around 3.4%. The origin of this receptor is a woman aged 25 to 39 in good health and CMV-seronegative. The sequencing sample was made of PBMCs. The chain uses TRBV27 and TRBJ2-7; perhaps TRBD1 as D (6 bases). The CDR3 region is CASSFGAGAYEQYF. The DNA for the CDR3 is TGTGCCAGCAGTTTTGGGGCAGGGGCATACGAGCAGTACTTC.